This TCR beta chain was recovered during a study of blood T cell repertoires in COVID-19. Profiled with immunoSEQ multiplex PCR; TCRdb holds only in-frame clones, not every one. The sample contains some 310,000 clones, 90% of which appear only once. The germline gives CDR1 SGDLS, CDR2 YYNGEE. This CDR3 has 14 residues. J was trimmed by 2 bases and V by 3 bases; bases with no gene match: 5. This clone was counted a single time. Patients of the Seattle cohort, enrolled during active infection, were followed longitudinally. The V gene is TRBV9, the J gene TRBJ2-7; 7 bases align to TRBD1. What was sequenced was peripheral blood. The TCR comes from a woman in her 30s with COVID-19, enrolled during active disease. The DNA of the CDR3 is TGTGCCAGCAGCGCTACAGGACAGGCCTACGAGCAGTACTTC. Translation gives CASSATGQAYEQYF.